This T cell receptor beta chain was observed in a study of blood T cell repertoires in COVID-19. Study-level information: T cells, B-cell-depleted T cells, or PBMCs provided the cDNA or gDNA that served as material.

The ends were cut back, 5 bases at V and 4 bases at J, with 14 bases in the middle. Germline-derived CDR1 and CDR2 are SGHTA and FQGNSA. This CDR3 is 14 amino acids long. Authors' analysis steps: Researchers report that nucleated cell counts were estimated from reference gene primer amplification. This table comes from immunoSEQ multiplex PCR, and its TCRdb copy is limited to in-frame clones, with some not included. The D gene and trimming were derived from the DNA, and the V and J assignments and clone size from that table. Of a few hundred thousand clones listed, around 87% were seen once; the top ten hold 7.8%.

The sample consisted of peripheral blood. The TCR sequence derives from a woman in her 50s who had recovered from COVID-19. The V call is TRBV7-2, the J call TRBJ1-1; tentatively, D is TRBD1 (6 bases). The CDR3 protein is CASSLGRGSTEAFF. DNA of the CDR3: TGTGCCAGCAGCCTCGGCAGGGGTTCCACTGAAGCTTTCTTT.